Listed here are 10 T cell receptor beta chains from one sample, sequenced in a study of blood T cell repertoires in COVID-19. Generated by immunoSEQ multiplex PCR, the TCRdb table keeps only in-frame clones and is missing some. The table has more than 60,000 clones, around 80% seen once. Sequencing was done on a sample of peripheral blood. Source of these receptors: a man aged 55 to 69 with acute or convalescent COVID-19.

This chain uses TRBV2 with TRBJ2-1; D is possibly TRBD1 (6 bases). Trimming pared 6 bases from V and 4 bases from J, leaving 10 bases between. This CDR3 comprises 13 residues. Germline-derived CDR1 and CDR2 are SNHLY and FYNNEI. The CDR3 DNA is TGTGCCAGCAGGAAAGGACAGTACAATGAGCAGTTCTTC. Its protein is CASRKGQYNEQFF.

This clone was seen a handful of times. The chain couples TRBV7-3 to TRBJ2-2; no reliable D call. The CDR3 spans 14 residues. V was pared by 5 bases and J by 1 base, with 8 bases between. Germline CDR1 is SGHTA and CDR2 is FQGTGA. The DNA of the CDR3 is TGTGCCAGCAGCCCTACGGGGAACACCGGGGAGCTGTTTTTT. Translated: CASSPTGNTGELFF.

The table lists this clone with a few counts. The chain has TRBV2 and TRBJ1-2; D not resolved. The CDR3 consists of 14 residues. Germline-derived CDR1 and CDR2 are SNHLY and FYNNEI. V shed 7 bases and J shed 3 bases, with 15 bases lying between them. As DNA, the CDR3 is TGTGCCAGCAAGCGGGAAGCAGACGACTATGGCTACACCTTC. As protein: CASKREADDYGYTF.

The rearrangement links TRBV29-1 to TRBJ2-3, with a weak D call TRBD2 (5 bases). The CDR3 covers 13 residues. The V and J ends lost 5 bases and 2 bases respectively, with 11 bases between them. Per the germline V gene, CDR1 is SQVTM and CDR2 is ANQGSEA. The CDR3 reads CSVQVRVTDTQYF. The CDR3 bases are TGCAGCGTTCAAGTGCGGGTCACAGATACGCAGTATTTT.

The rearrangement links TRBV15 to TRBJ2-3; 11 positions agree with TRBD2. The V and J ends lost 2 bases and 6 bases, in that order; junction bases with no gene match: 10. Germline CDR1 and CDR2: LNHNV and YYDKDF (reference sequence). CDR3 length equals 17 residues. The CDR3 sequence: CATSRSTSGGFTDTQYF. As DNA, the CDR3 is TGTGCCACCAGCAGATCAACTAGCGGGGGTTTCACTGATACGCAGTATTTT.

The chain recombines TRBV19 with TRBJ1-4; TRBD1 aligns across 7 bases. CDR3 size: 14 residues. The V segment lost 4 bases and the J segment 8 bases; nucleotides outside the gene matches: 7. Germline CDR1 LNHDA, CDR2 SQIVND (reference sequence). CDR3 sequence: CASSRDREGEKLFF. The CDR3 DNA reads TGTGCCAGTAGTAGAGACAGGGAAGGGGAAAAACTGTTTTTT.

The genes are TRBV7-9 and TRBJ2-7; the match to TRBD1 covers 8 bases. The CDR3 consists of 13 residues. Germline values: CDR1 SEHNR, CDR2 FQNEAQ (reference sequence). The V gene end was trimmed by 5 bases and the J gene end by 4 bases; junction bases not matched to a gene: 4. CDR3 sequence: CASSRDRSYEQYF. CDR3 DNA: TGTGCCAGCAGCCGGGACAGGTCGTACGAGCAGTACTTC.

V is TRBV27 and J is TRBJ2-4; 9 nucleotides align to TRBD1. J lost 0 bases, V lost 6 bases, and 6 bases had no gene match. Germline V gene sequence: CDR1 MNHEY, CDR2 SMNVEV (reference sequence). This CDR3 comprises 16 residues. This CDR3 is CASSPGTGKAKNIQYF. The CDR3 DNA reads as TGTGCCAGCAGCCCTGGGACAGGGAAAGCCAAAAACATTCAGTACTTC.

The V and J genes are TRBV2 and TRBJ1-2, with D tentatively TRBD1 (5 bases). The CDR3 spans 14 residues. Germline V gives CDR1 SNHLY, CDR2 FYNNEI. With 8 bases removed from V and 0 bases from J, the gap between germline ends came to 13 bases. CDR3 sequence: CASGPGTANYGYTF. The CDR3 nucleotides read TGTGCCAGCGGGCCCGGGACTGCTAACTATGGCTACACCTTC.

This chain joins TRBV5-1 and TRBJ2-3, with D tentatively TRBD1 (5 bases). V was trimmed by 0 bases and J by 2 bases, leaving 7 bases between them. CDR1 and CDR2 from the germline V gene are SGHRS and YFSETQ. The CDR3 has 14 residues. CDR3 nucleotide sequence: TGCGCCAGCAGCTTGGAACAGGTCACAGATACGCAGTATTTT. Protein: CASSLEQVTDTQYF.